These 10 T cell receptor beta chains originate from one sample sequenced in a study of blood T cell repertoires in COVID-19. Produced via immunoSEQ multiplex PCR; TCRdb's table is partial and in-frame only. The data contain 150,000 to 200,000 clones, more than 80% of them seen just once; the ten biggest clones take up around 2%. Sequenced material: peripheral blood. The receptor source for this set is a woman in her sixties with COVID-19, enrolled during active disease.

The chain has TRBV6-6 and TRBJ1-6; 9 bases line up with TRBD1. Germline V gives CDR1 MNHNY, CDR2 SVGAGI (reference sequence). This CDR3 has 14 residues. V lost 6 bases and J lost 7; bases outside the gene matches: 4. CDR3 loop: CASRATGGNSPLHF. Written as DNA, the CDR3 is TGTGCCAGCAGGGCGACAGGGGGGAATTCACCCCTCCACTTT.

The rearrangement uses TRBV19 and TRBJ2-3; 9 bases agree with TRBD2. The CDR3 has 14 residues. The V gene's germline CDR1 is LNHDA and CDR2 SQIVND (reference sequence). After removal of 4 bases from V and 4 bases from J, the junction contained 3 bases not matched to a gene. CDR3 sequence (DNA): TGTGCCAGTAGTACCCGACTAGCGGCAGATACGCAGTATTTT. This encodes CASSTRLAADTQYF.

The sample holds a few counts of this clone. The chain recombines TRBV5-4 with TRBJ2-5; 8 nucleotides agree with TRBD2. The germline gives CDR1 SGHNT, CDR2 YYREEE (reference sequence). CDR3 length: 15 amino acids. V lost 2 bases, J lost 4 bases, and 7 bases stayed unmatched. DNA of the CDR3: TGTGCCAGCAGCTTTAATCGGGGGGGCCGAGAGACCCAGTACTTC. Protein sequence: CASSFNRGGRETQYF. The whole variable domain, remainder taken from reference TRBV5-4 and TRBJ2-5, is ETGVTQSPTHLIKTRGQQVTLRCSSQSGHNTVSWYQQALGQGPQFIFQYYREEENGRGNFPPRFSGLQFPNYSSELNVNALELDDSALYLCASSFNRGGRETQYFGPGTRLLVL.

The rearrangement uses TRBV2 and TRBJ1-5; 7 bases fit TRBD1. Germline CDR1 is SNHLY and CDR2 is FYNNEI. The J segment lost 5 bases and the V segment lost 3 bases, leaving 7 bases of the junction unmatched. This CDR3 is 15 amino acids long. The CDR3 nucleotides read TGTGCCAGCAGTGATGAAGTAGGGGGCTATCAGCCCCAGCATTTT. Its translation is CASSDEVGGYQPQHF.

CDR3 residues: CASRRQATDTQYF. In nucleotides, the CDR3 is TGTGCCAGCAGGCGACAAGCCACAGATACGCAGTATTTT. This sequence joins TRBV2 and TRBJ2-3; no reliable D call. The CDR3 spans 13 residues. V was clipped by 6 bases and J by 2 bases, with 9 bases between them. In germline, CDR1 is SNHLY, CDR2 FYNNEI.

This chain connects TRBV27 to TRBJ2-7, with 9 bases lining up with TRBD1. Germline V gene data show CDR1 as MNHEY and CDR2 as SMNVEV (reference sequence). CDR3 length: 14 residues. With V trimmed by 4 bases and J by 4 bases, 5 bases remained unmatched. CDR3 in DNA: TGTGCCAGCAGTTACGGGACAGGGAGGTACGAGCAGTACTTC. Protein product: CASSYGTGRYEQYF.

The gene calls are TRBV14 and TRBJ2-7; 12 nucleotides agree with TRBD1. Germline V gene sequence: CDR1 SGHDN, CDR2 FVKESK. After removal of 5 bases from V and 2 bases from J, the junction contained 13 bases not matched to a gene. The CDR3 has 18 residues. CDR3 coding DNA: TGTGCCAGCAGCTCCTTGAAGAAGGGACAGGGGGCGACCTACGAGCAGTACTTC. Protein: CASSSLKKGQGATYEQYF.

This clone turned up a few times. The DNA of the CDR3 is TGTGCCAGCAGCCAAGCAGCAGGGCGCGAAGCTTTCTTT. This gives the protein CASSQAAGREAFF. The chain has TRBV3-1 (or the pseudogene TRBV3-2) and TRBJ1-1; tentative D call: TRBD1 (5 bases). The CDR3 totals 13 residues. The V end lost 1 base, the J end lost 8 bases, and 11 bases lay between the germline ends. The germline CDR1 and CDR2 sequences are LGHDT and YNNKEL (reference sequence).

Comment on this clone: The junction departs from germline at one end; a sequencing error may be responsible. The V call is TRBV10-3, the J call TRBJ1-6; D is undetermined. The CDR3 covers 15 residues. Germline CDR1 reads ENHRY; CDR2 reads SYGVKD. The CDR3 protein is CAIREYSSYNSPLHF. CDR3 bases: TGTGCCATCAGGGAGTATAGCTCCTATAATTCACCCCTCCACTTT.

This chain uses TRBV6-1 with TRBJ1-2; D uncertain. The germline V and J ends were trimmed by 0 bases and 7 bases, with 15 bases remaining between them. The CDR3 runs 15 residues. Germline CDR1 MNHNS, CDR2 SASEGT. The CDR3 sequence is CASSEAGQPVGGYTF. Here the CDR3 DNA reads TGTGCCAGCAGTGAAGCGGGCCAGCCCGTGGGTGGCTACACCTTC.